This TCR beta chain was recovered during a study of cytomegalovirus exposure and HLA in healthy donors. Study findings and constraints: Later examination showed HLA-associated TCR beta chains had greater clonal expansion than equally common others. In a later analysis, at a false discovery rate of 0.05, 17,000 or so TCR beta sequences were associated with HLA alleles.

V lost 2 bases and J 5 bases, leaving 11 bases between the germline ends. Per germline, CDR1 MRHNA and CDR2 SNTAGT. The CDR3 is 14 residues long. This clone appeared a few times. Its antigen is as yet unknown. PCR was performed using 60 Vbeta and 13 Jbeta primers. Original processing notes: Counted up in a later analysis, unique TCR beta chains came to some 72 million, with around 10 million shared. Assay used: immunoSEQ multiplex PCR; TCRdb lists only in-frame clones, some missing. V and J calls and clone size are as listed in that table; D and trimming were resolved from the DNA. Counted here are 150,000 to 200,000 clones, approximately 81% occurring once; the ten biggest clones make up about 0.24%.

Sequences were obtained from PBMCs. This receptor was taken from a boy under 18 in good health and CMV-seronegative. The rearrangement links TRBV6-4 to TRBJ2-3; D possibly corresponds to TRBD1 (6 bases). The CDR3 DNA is TGTGCCAGCAGTGACGGTGGGGGCAGAGATACGCAGTATTTT. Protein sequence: CASSDGGGRDTQYF.